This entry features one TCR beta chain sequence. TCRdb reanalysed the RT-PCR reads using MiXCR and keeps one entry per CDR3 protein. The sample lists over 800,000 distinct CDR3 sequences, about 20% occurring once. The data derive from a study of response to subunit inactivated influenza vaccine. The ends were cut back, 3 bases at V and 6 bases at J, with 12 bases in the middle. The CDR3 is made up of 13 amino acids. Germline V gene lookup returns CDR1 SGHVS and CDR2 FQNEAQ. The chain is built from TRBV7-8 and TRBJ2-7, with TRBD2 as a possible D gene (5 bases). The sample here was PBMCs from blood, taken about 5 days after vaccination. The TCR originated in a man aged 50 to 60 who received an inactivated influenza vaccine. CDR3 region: CASSFGEGLEQYF. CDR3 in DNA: TGTGCCAGCAGCTTTGGAGAGGGCCTCGAGCAGTACTTC.